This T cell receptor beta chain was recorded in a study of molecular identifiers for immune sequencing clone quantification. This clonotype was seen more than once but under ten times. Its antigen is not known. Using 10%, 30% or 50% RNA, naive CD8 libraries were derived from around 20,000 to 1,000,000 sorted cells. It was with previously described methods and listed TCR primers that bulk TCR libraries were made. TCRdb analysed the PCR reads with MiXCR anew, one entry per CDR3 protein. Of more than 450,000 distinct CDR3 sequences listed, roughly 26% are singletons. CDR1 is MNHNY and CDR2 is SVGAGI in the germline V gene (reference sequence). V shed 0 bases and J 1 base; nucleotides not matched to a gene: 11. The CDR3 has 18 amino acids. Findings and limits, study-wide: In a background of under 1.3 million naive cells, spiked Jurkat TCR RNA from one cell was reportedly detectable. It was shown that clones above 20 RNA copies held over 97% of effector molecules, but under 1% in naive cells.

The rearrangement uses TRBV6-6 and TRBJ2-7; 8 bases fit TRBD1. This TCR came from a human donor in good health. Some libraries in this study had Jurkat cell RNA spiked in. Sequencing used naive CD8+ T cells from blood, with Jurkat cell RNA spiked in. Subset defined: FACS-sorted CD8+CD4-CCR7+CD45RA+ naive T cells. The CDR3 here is CASSYSITMDRASYEQYF. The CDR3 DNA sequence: TGTGCCAGCAGTTACTCGATTACAATGGACAGGGCTTCCTACGAGCAGTACTTC.